This TCR beta chain was obtained from a study of CD8 T cells in ankylosing spondylitis (TCRdb year 2017). As for the study more broadly: The study profiled T cell receptor beta repertoires in healthy donors and ankylosing spondylitis patients to find disease-linked TCR variants. Peripheral blood samples were taken, and synovial fluid was additionally collected from ankylosing spondylitis patients. The full study cohort comprised about 23 ankylosing spondylitis patients and 85 to 120 healthy donors.

CDR1 DFQATT and CDR2 SNEGSKA are derived from the germline V gene (reference sequence). There are 12 amino acids in the CDR3, from cysteine to phenylalanine inclusive. Left in the record is the CDR3 DNA by itself, 36 bases read in frame from the first base. V was cut back by 6 bases and J by 3 bases, leaving a gap of 10 bases between them. This clonotype was counted at least ten times. It has no known antigen specificity. No base-level quality is on record; no much larger clone is a single base apart. Summary of the overall study and its limitations: In peripheral blood, the disease-linked clones were found at relatively low frequencies and had a CD8+ phenotype. Some TCR beta motif variants had previously been reported in synovial fluid and blood of reactive arthritis patients, which suggested common disease-initiation mechanisms. A TCR beta motif of about 8 highly homologous amino acid variants appeared characteristic of blood from ankylosing spondylitis patients. The disease-linked clones were reported as significantly enriched in matched synovial fluid samples from ankylosing spondylitis patients.

Sequencing was carried out with an Illumina HiSeq 2500. TCR beta libraries were prepared by quantitative 5'-RACE with molecular barcodes. The authors' pipeline ran thus. A new computational method based on a probabilistic model of VDJ rearrangement was used to identify disease-linked TCR variants. In-frame beta chains were kept once TCRdb had trimmed the public reads at Q25 with fastp and called clones with MiXCR. Under each unique CDR3 protein, matching rows form one entry showing the most common genes and DNA. The authors' filters were not applied to this entry. The sample has 200,000 to 300,000 distinct CDR3 sequences on record, approximately 10% of them singletons. The ten largest clones take up roughly 2.5% of the sample.

The V and J genes are TRBV20-1 and TRBJ2-3, and perhaps TRBD2 as D gene, on 5 matching bases. This receptor was taken from a male donor with ankylosing spondylitis or in good health (not recorded which). The sequenced material came from blood, either unsorted or a sorted T cell fraction (not recorded which). The CDR3: CSARGETDTQYF. In nucleotides, the sequence is TGCAGTGCCCGGGGAGAGACAGATACGCAGTATTTT.